This note documents a single TCR beta chain sequence. Its antigen is undetermined. The germline gives CDR1 MNHNS, CDR2 SASEGT. The length of the CDR3 is 17 residues. V lost 4 bases, J lost 0 bases, and 18 bases lay in between. The data were produced by immunoSEQ multiplex PCR, yet TCRdb's version contains in-frame clones alone and is incomplete. The sample shows under 50,000 clones, about nine tenths of them seen only once. The record originates from a study of T cell responses to AZD1222 COVID-19 vaccine. Whole-study findings and limits: In a largely white British group with more females than males, clonal diversity was possibly underestimated. Only a handful of AZD1222 recipients tested seropositive at baseline. Repertoires were obtained solely post-peak T cell response. Spike-specific TCR depth and breadth grew after two AZD1222 doses.

The J gene is TRBJ1-1, the V gene TRBV6-1; tentatively, D is TRBD1 (5 bases). The sequence derives from an adult who received the MenACWY meningococcal vaccine as a control. The sequencing here drew on peripheral blood, taken 28 days after the second dose of the MenACWY control vaccine. The CDR3, as DNA: TGTGCCAGCAGTGGAGCCGGGACTGCATACATGAACACTGAAGCTTTCTTT. Its protein product is CASSGAGTAYMNTEAFF.